Each of the 17 T cell receptor beta chains below was sequenced from the same sample in a study of shared clonotypes between healthy human individuals. Assay used: immunoSEQ multiplex PCR; TCRdb lists only in-frame clones, some missing. The repertoire includes 2 million to 2.5 million clones, approximately 94% of them detected once, and about 0.13% sits in the top ten. Material: naive CD4+ T cells sorted from blood. Noted subset: CD45RA+ positively selected. The receptors originated from a young man in good health.

The chain is built from TRBV28 and TRBJ1-5; D is ambiguous. The CDR3 totals 12 residues. Germline V lookup: CDR1 MDHEN, CDR2 SYDVKM. The V and J ends lost 2 bases and 5 bases respectively, with 4 bases between them. The CDR3 DNA sequence: TGTGCCAGCAGTTTAGTCTATCAGCCCCAGCATTTT. This translates into CASSLVYQPQHF.

The chain couples TRBV29-1 to TRBJ2-7; tentatively, D is TRBD1 or TRBD2 (5 bases each). Germline-derived CDR1 and CDR2 are SQVTM and ANQGSEA. The CDR3 is made up of 14 amino acids. V was pared by 5 bases and J by 2 bases, with 16 bases between. The CDR3 coding sequence is TGCAGCGTTATGTGGGACGGTCGCCCCTACGAGCAGTACTTC. As protein: CSVMWDGRPYEQYF.

This chain connects TRBV19 to TRBJ2-7, with D possibly TRBD2 on 5 matching bases. This CDR3 comprises 14 residues. CDR1 is LNHDA and CDR2 is SQIVND in the germline V gene (reference sequence). Trimming pared 7 bases from V and 3 bases from J, leaving 16 bases between. The chain's CDR3 is CASTLTGLSYEQYF. The CDR3 DNA reads as TGTGCCAGTACCCTTACTGGACTCAGCTACGAGCAGTACTTC.

As DNA, the CDR3 is TGTGCCAGCACCCCTCTAATGACCGGGCAAAAGATCGGCTACACCTTC. This gives the protein CASTPLMTGQKIGYTF. V gene TRBV2 combines with J gene TRBJ1-2; D unresolved. Germline V gene sequence: CDR1 SNHLY, CDR2 FYNNEI. Trimming took 7 bases from V and 8 from J, leaving 26 bases between them. CDR3 length equals 16 residues.

V and J are TRBV9 and TRBJ1-3; TRBD1 aligns across 8 bases. Germline V gene sequence: CDR1 SGDLS, CDR2 YYNGEE. CDR3 length: 18 residues. V was clipped by 0 bases and J by 0 bases; unmatched bases: 8. The CDR3 loop reads CASSVEGTGTYSGNTIYF. In DNA form, the CDR3 reads TGTGCCAGCAGCGTAGAAGGGACAGGTACCTACTCTGGAAACACCATATATTTT. The whole variable domain, remainder taken from reference TRBV9 and TRBJ1-3, is DSGVTQTPKHLITATGQRVTLRCSPRSGDLSVYWYQQSLDQGLQFLIQYYNGEERAKGNILERFSAQQFPDLHSELNLSSLELGDSALYFCASSVEGTGTYSGNTIYFGEGSWLTVV.

This chain connects TRBV29-1 to TRBJ1-1, with no clear D. Germline-derived CDR1 and CDR2 are SQVTM and ANQGSEA. The CDR3 runs to 12 residues. Between the trimmed V and J ends, which lost 6 bases and 1 base, there was a span of 9 bases. CDR3 nucleotides: TGCAGCGTCAAATTAGGGAACACTGAAGCTTTCTTT. Translating gives CSVKLGNTEAFF.

The genes are TRBV6-5 and TRBJ2-7, with D perhaps TRBD1 (6 bases). CDR3 size: 15 residues. Trimming left V 5 bases short and J 4 bases short, with 18 bases between. The V gene's germline CDR1 is MNHEY and CDR2 SVGAGI. CDR3 bases: TGTGCCAGCAGTCGCATACAGGGTGGTCGGTACGAGCAGTACTTC. Amino acid sequence: CASSRIQGGRYEQYF.

J is TRBJ1-4 and V is TRBV6-6; no reliable D call. The germline V gene has CDR1 MNHNY and CDR2 SVGAGI (reference sequence). V was shortened by 2 bases and J by 11 bases, with 15 bases between the two germline ends. CDR3 length: 14 residues. The CDR3 DNA sequence: TGTGCCAGCAGTTACGACACGGTCGGAGGTAAACTGTTTTTT. Its protein product is CASSYDTVGGKLFF.

This clone was observed once. The J gene is TRBJ2-5, the V gene TRBV21-1; TRBD2, the D gene given by the table, was not confirmed from the DNA. TRBV21-1 is a pseudogene locus. This CDR3 is 14 amino acids long. The CDR3 DNA is TGTGCCAGCAGTAAACAGGACTTCCAAGAGACCCAGTACTTC. It translates to CASSKQDFQETQYF.

About this clone: This sample includes further DNA sequences coding for the same CDR3. V usage is TRBV25-1 and J usage is TRBJ2-7; 7 nucleotides match TRBD1. In germline, CDR1 is MGHDK, CDR2 SYGVNS. This CDR3 contains 15 residues. V lost 2 bases and J lost 2; bases outside the gene matches: 6. This CDR3 reads CASSEGTVGAYEQYF. The CDR3 region has the DNA TGTGCCAGCAGTGAAGGGACAGTGGGGGCCTACGAGCAGTACTTC.

To note about this clone: This sample includes further DNA sequences coding for the same CDR3. The chain couples TRBV27 to TRBJ1-1; D gene ambiguous. This CDR3 spans 15 amino acids. The V and J ends lost 6 bases and 2 bases respectively, with 16 bases between them. In germline, CDR1 is MNHEY, CDR2 SMNVEV (reference sequence). The CDR3, as DNA: TGTGCCAGCAGCTCCGCAGGTTTGGGTAACACTGAAGCTTTCTTT. Its translation is CASSSAGLGNTEAFF.

The V gene is TRBV5-1, the J gene TRBJ1-3; D not certain. Germline CDR1 SGHRS, CDR2 YFSETQ. Trimming pared 2 bases from V and 0 bases from J, leaving 6 bases between. This CDR3 region has 14 residues. CDR3: CASSFWGSGNTIYF. CDR3 nucleotide sequence: TGCGCCAGCAGCTTTTGGGGCTCTGGAAACACCATATATTTT.

To note about this clone: The sample holds other DNA sequences that translate to the same CDR3. V is TRBV5-1 and J is TRBJ2-3, with TRBD2 matching 12 bases. Germline-derived CDR1 and CDR2 are SGHRS and YFSETQ. The J segment lost 0 bases and the V segment lost 3 bases, leaving 2 bases of the junction unmatched. The CDR3 totals 16 residues. CDR3 residues: CASSSGTSGSTDTQYF. CDR3 DNA: TGCGCCAGCAGCTCCGGGACTAGCGGGAGCACAGATACGCAGTATTTT.

V gene TRBV2 combines with J gene TRBJ1-1; D is ambiguous. The CDR3 runs to 12 residues. V was trimmed by 1 base and J by 5 bases, leaving 5 bases between them. CDR1 is SNHLY and CDR2 is FYNNEI in the germline V gene. CDR3 sequence reads: CASSEEGTEAFF. DNA of the CDR3: TGTGCCAGCAGTGAAGAAGGGACTGAAGCTTTCTTT. The variable domain in full, with the rest retrieved from reference TRBV2 and TRBJ1-1, is EPEVTQTPSHQVTQMGQEVILRCVPISNHLYFYWYRQILGQKVEFLVSFYNNEISEKSEIFDDQFSVERPDGSNFTLKIRSTKLEDSAMYFCASSEEGTEAFFGQGTRLTVV.

V and J are TRBV29-1 and TRBJ2-1; 9 nucleotides agree with TRBD2. V gave up 4 bases and J gave up 10 bases; unmatched junction bases: 11. The CDR3 totals 14 residues. CDR1 and CDR2 from the germline V gene are SQVTM and ANQGSEA. The CDR3 spells CSVGRASGEGEQFF. CDR3 in DNA: TGCAGCGTTGGGCGGGCTAGCGGGGAAGGGGAGCAGTTCTTC.

The chain uses TRBV5-1 and TRBJ2-5, with 12 bases matching TRBD2. The length of the CDR3 is 17 residues. Trimming removed 0 bases from V and 2 bases from J; junction bases left unmatched: 5. Germline V gene data show CDR1 as SGHRS and CDR2 as YFSETQ. The CDR3 reads CASSLGTSGELQETQYF. In DNA form, the CDR3 reads TGCGCCAGCAGCTTGGGGACTAGCGGGGAACTTCAAGAGACCCAGTACTTC.

This rearrangement joins TRBV13 to TRBJ2-2, with 11 bases lining up with TRBD1. This CDR3 has 17 amino acids. Germline CDR1 is PRHDT and CDR2 is FYEKMQ (reference sequence). V dropped 6 bases and J dropped 5; count of bases not matched to a gene: 11. Written as DNA, the CDR3 is TGTGCCAGCAGACCCACCCGGGACAGGGGGAGGACCGGGGAGCTGTTTTTT. Protein sequence: CASRPTRDRGRTGELFF.